Included here is one T cell receptor (beta chain) sequence, with context. This sample is part of a study of T cell responses to AZD1222 COVID-19 vaccine. Only in-frame clones appear in the TCRdb table, and some are missing; sequencing was by immunoSEQ multiplex PCR. Seen here are roughly 86,000 clones, roughly 85% observed once, and the top ten hold about 4.6%. The germline V and J ends were trimmed by 0 bases and 0 bases, with 16 bases remaining between them. The CDR3 extends over 18 amino acids. Per germline, CDR1 LGHNT and CDR2 FRNRAP. The TCR originated in an adult who received the AZD1222 COVID-19 vaccine. The rearrangement links TRBV12-5 to TRBJ2-3; D might be TRBD1 or TRBD2, each matching 5 bases. The sample here was peripheral blood, taken 28 days after the second AZD1222 dose. Written as DNA, the CDR3 is TGTGCTAGTGGTTTGGTACCGGACGGGACGGCTAGCACAGATACGCAGTATTTT. Translated: CASGLVPDGTASTDTQYF. Combining the CDR3 with reference TRBV12-5 and TRBJ2-3 gives the whole variable domain DARVTQTPRHKVTEMGQEVTMRCQPILGHNTVFWYRQTMMQGLELLAYFRNRAPLDDSGMPKDRFSAEMPDATLATLKIQPSEPRDSAVYFCASGLVPDGTASTDTQYFGPGTRLTVL.